Shown below are 22 T cell receptor beta chains from a single sample sequenced in a study of type 1 regulatory T cells. These receptors are not linked to any known antigen. TCRdb reprocessed the reads via MiXCR and lists one record per CDR3 protein. The sample includes fewer than 70,000 distinct CDR3 sequences, about 62% seen only once; the top ten take 7.6%. Material for sequencing was cultured T cells, either the whole culture or a sorted T cell fraction (not recorded which). Subset denoted: Tr1-enriched cell product generated in vitro against host alloantigens. The source is a human donor in good health.

This clonotype was counted a single time. The J gene is TRBJ2-5, the V gene TRBV12-3 or TRBV12-4; 11 positions agree with TRBD2. V lost 5 bases, J lost 5 bases, and 13 bases stayed unmatched. The CDR3 covers 17 residues. As DNA, the CDR3 is TGTGCCAGCAGTCGGTTCGGCGTAGCGGGAGGGGAGGAGACCCAGTACTTC. This codes for CASSRFGVAGGEETQYF.

This clonotype has a handful of counts. V and J are TRBV9 and TRBJ2-3; 14 bases map to TRBD2. Germline assignment: CDR1 SGDLS and CDR2 YYNGEE. Germline trimming cut 4 bases from V and 3 bases from J; bases unmatched to any gene: 4. This CDR3 contains 16 residues. DNA for the CDR3: TGTGCCAGCAGCTCTCGGACTAGCGGGAGGACAGATACGCAGTATTTT. Amino acid sequence: CASSSRTSGRTDTQYF.

The gene calls are TRBV7-2 and TRBJ1-4; 7 nucleotides match TRBD1. CDR3 size: 16 residues. The V and J ends lost 5 bases and 5 bases, in that order; junction bases with no gene match: 11. CDR1 and CDR2 (germline): SGHTA, FQGNSA. DNA for the CDR3: TGTGCCAGCAGCGTGAATAGGGGGCGAGCAAATGAAAAACTGTTTTTT. Translation: CASSVNRGRANEKLFF.

The genes are TRBV12-3 or TRBV12-4 and TRBJ1-2; 9 nucleotides align to TRBD1. The CDR3 totals 12 residues. V lost 3 bases and J lost 12; bases outside the gene matches: 5. In DNA, the CDR3 is TGTGCCAGCAGTTTCTTGACAGGGGGACACACCTTC. As protein: CASSFLTGGHTF.

The chain carries TRBV12-5 and TRBJ2-2, with 12 bases identical to TRBD2. Germline trimming cut 2 bases from V and 0 bases from J; bases unmatched to any gene: 4. The CDR3 is made up of 18 amino acids. Germline assignment: CDR1 LGHNT and CDR2 FRNRAP. The CDR3 loop reads CASGLWLAGGPNTGELFF. DNA of the CDR3: TGTGCTAGTGGTTTGTGGCTAGCGGGAGGGCCGAACACCGGGGAGCTGTTTTTT.

This chain uses TRBV10-3 with TRBJ2-7, with D possibly matching TRBD2 (7 bases). CDR1 and CDR2 (germline): ENHRY, SYGVKD. V was cut by 8 bases and J by 2 bases, with 16 bases left in between. The CDR3 contains 14 residues. The CDR3 DNA sequence: TGTGCCATCGCGGTAGGGGGGAGGGCCTACGAGCAGTACTTC. This translates into CAIAVGGRAYEQYF.

This clonotype was counted a few times. The chain carries TRBV5-1 and TRBJ2-3; D remains ambiguous. The CDR3 has 15 amino acids. V lost 2 bases and J lost 0, with 10 bases in between. Germline CDR1 SGHRS, CDR2 YFSETQ. The CDR3 protein is CASSFMAVSTDTQYF. The CDR3 nucleotides read TGCGCCAGCAGCTTTATGGCAGTTAGCACAGATACGCAGTATTTT. Looking up the rest from reference TRBV5-1 and TRBJ2-3 gives the full variable domain: KAGVTQTPRYLIKTRGQQVTLSCSPISGHRSVSWYQQTPGQGLQFLFEYFSETQRNKGNFPGRFSGRQFSNSRSEMNVSTLELGDSALYLCASSFMAVSTDTQYFGPGTRLTVL.

Only one count was recorded for this clonotype. The chain recombines TRBV24-1 with TRBJ2-3; 11 nucleotides line up with TRBD2. Germline V gene lookup returns CDR1 KGHDR and CDR2 SFDVKD. The trim removed 4 bases at V and 3 bases at J, leaving 8 bases unmatched. There are 17 residues in the CDR3. The CDR3 DNA reads as TGTGCCACCAGTGAGGTGGGACTAGCGGACTTTACAGATACGCAGTATTTT. Encoded protein: CATSEVGLADFTDTQYF.

V is TRBV30 and J is TRBJ2-3; D is perhaps TRBD1 or TRBD2 (5 bases each). Trimming stripped 0 bases from V and 0 bases from J, with 13 bases between. Germline V gene data show CDR1 as GTSNPN and CDR2 as SVGIG (reference sequence). The CDR3 has 16 residues. CDR3 protein: CAWSVGTGQSTDTQYF. The DNA for the CDR3 is TGTGCCTGGAGTGTAGGGACCGGACAAAGCACAGATACGCAGTATTTT.

The V call is TRBV27, the J call TRBJ2-6, with 8 bases lining up with TRBD1. Losses at the gene ends were 2 bases for V and 0 bases for J; bases not matched to a gene: 3. CDR1 and CDR2 (germline): MNHEY, SMNVEV (reference sequence). The CDR3 has 17 amino acids. The CDR3 is CASSLGTGGSGANVLTF. CDR3 nucleotide sequence: TGTGCCAGCAGTTTAGGGACAGGAGGCTCTGGGGCCAACGTCCTGACTTTC.

The chain couples TRBV20-1 to TRBJ1-1; D remains unclear. V lost 3 bases to trimming and J lost 5 bases, with 10 bases between them. This CDR3 contains 12 residues. CDR1 DFQATT and CDR2 SNEGSKA come from the germline V gene (reference sequence). CDR3 coding DNA: TGCAGTGCTAGTCCGCGCCGGACTGAAGCTTTCTTT. Translation: CSASPRRTEAFF.

This chain connects TRBV27 to TRBJ2-5; D gene uncertain. Trimming stripped 8 bases from V and 7 bases from J, with 23 bases between. The CDR3 loop spans 15 amino acids. Germline loops: CDR1 MNHEY, CDR2 SMNVEV (reference sequence). The CDR3 loop is CASQASISVVGTQYF. CDR3 coding DNA: TGTGCCAGCCAGGCGAGTATTTCGGTCGTGGGGACCCAGTACTTC.

The chain carries TRBV27 and TRBJ1-6; 8 nucleotides line up with TRBD1. The V segment lost 3 bases and the J segment 10 bases; nucleotides outside the gene matches: 23. The germline V gene has CDR1 MNHEY and CDR2 SMNVEV (reference sequence). The CDR3 totals 20 residues. The chain's CDR3 is CASSFYFRRGLTGERSPLHF. Written as DNA, the CDR3 is TGTGCCAGCAGTTTTTATTTCAGACGGGGCCTGACAGGGGAGCGATCACCCCTCCACTTT.

V and J are TRBV4-1 and TRBJ1-5; 9 bases map to TRBD1. The CDR3 covers 14 residues. Germline V lookup: CDR1 MGHRA, CDR2 YSYEKL. V shed 4 bases and J 7 bases; nucleotides not matched to a gene: 5. The CDR3 sequence is CASSPGQGPQPQHF. The CDR3, as DNA: TGCGCCAGCAGCCCGGGACAGGGCCCCCAGCCCCAGCATTTT.

This clonotype has a handful of counts. The rearrangement links TRBV27 to TRBJ2-1; tentatively, D is TRBD1 (6 bases). CDR3 size: 19 residues. The ends were cut back, 1 base at V and 0 bases at J, with 19 bases in the middle. The germline V gene encodes CDR1 MNHEY and CDR2 SMNVEV (reference sequence). DNA for the CDR3: TGTGCCAGCAGTTTATACCCAGGGGTCGAATTAAGCTCCTACAATGAGCAGTTCTTC. The encoded protein is CASSLYPGVELSSYNEQFF.

This clonotype was recorded a few times. This chain's CDR3 is CASSFGPGQTYEQYF. The CDR3 DNA is TGCGCCAGCAGCTTTGGCCCGGGACAGACCTACGAGCAGTACTTC. The chain combines TRBV5-1 with TRBJ2-7; TRBD1 matches at 7 bases. The CDR3 has 15 amino acids. After removal of 2 bases from V and 2 bases from J, the junction contained 7 bases not matched to a gene. Germline V lookup: CDR1 SGHRS, CDR2 YFSETQ.

The chain joins TRBV29-1 to TRBJ2-1; D unresolved. Germline V gene sequence: CDR1 SQVTM, CDR2 ANQGSEA. The CDR3 runs 13 residues. Trimming took 8 bases from V and 0 from J, leaving 11 bases between them. CDR3 loop: CSFQWGSYNEQFF. As DNA, the CDR3 is TGCAGCTTCCAGTGGGGCTCCTACAATGAGCAGTTCTTC.

Only one count was recorded for this clonotype. The junction differs from germline at one of its ends, possibly a read error. This chain links TRBV6-5 with TRBJ2-2, with 8 bases matching TRBD1. From germline, CDR1 is MNHEY and CDR2 SVGAGI. This CDR3 has 15 residues. This chain's CDR3 is CASSRGQGWTGKLFF. CDR3 nucleotide sequence: TGTGCCAGCAGCCGAGGACAGGGTTGGACCGGGAAGCTGTTTTTT.

This clonotype was counted once. The chain employs TRBV12-3 or TRBV12-4 and TRBJ2-3; 8 bases align to TRBD2. J gave up 1 base and V 3 bases, and 6 bases lay outside the gene matches. This CDR3 region has 16 residues. The CDR3 here is CASSFLLAAGTDTQYF. The CDR3 nucleotides are TGTGCCAGCAGTTTCCTACTAGCGGCGGGCACAGATACGCAGTATTTT.

A word on this clonotype: One junction end does not reproduce the germline sequence, and a read error may be involved. The rearrangement uses TRBV20-1 and TRBJ2-5; the match to TRBD2 covers 8 bases. The CDR3 spans 13 residues. CDR1 is DFQATT and CDR2 is SNEGSKA in the germline V gene (reference sequence). In DNA, the CDR3 is TGCAGTGCTAGAGATTTGCGAGCGGGAGTATTTTCCTTC. The encoded protein is CSARDLRAGVFSF.

In its sample, this clonotype was seen a few times. The chain combines TRBV6-6 with TRBJ2-3; D is undetermined. The V gene lost 6 bases and the J gene lost 2 bases, with 12 bases spanning the gap. Germline values: CDR1 MNHNY, CDR2 SVGAGI (reference sequence). CDR3 length equals 14 residues. The CDR3 sequence is CASSPPAVTDTQYF. The CDR3 coding sequence is TGTGCCAGCAGCCCCCCTGCGGTCACAGATACGCAGTATTTT.

CDR3 nucleotide sequence: TGTGCCAGCAGCTTGGGACGGGGGGACACAGATACGCAGTATTTT. Translation: CASSLGRGDTDTQYF. The rearrangement joins TRBV5-6 to TRBJ2-3, with TRBD2 matching over 7 bases. The V gene end was trimmed by 0 bases and the J gene end by 2 bases; junction bases not matched to a gene: 3. The CDR3 contains 15 residues. The germline CDR1 and CDR2 sequences are SGHDT and YYEEEE.